This is a list of T cell receptor beta chains from one sample in a study of shared clonotypes between healthy human individuals. Produced via immunoSEQ multiplex PCR; TCRdb's table is partial and in-frame only. The sample shows fewer than 800,000 clones, approximately 90% of them seen only once. What was sequenced was naive CD8+ T cells sorted from blood. Receptors were obtained from a man aged 25 to 45 in good health. CDR3s include the opening cysteine and the closing phenylalanine or tryptophan. Each record gives: CDR3 protein, CDR3 length, D gene, V gene. The D gene is left open where the match is weak.

cdr3_aa: CASSQDLNRFFVSNQPQHF; cdr3_length: 19; d_call: -; v_call: TRBV4-3
cdr3_aa: CASSYAAGAAGELFF; cdr3_length: 15; d_call: TRBD2; v_call: TRBV6-5
cdr3_aa: CASSGGLRSGANVLTF; cdr3_length: 16; d_call: -; v_call: TRBV25-1
cdr3_aa: CASSQVGQDYEQYF; cdr3_length: 14; d_call: -; v_call: TRBV4-1
cdr3_aa: CASSLSAGGSFEQFF; cdr3_length: 15; d_call: TRBD2; v_call: TRBV27
cdr3_aa: CASSHPGGGNEQFF; cdr3_length: 14; d_call: TRBD1; v_call: TRBV14
cdr3_aa: CAISESRGPGELFF; cdr3_length: 14; d_call: -; v_call: TRBV10-3
cdr3_aa: CASSIILTGRPYGYTF; cdr3_length: 16; d_call: -; v_call: TRBV19
cdr3_aa: CASSLDLGLHVNTGELFF; cdr3_length: 18; d_call: -; v_call: TRBV7-9
cdr3_aa: CASSPTYGNQPQHF; cdr3_length: 14; d_call: -; v_call: TRBV6-5
cdr3_aa: CASSIRQGVGLGYGYTF; cdr3_length: 17; d_call: TRBD1; v_call: TRBV7-8
cdr3_aa: CASRDRGSLEQFF; cdr3_length: 13; d_call: TRBD1; v_call: TRBV2
cdr3_aa: CASSLLLAGYQETQYF; cdr3_length: 16; d_call: -; v_call: TRBV7-9
cdr3_aa: CASHDGVSYEQYF; cdr3_length: 13; d_call: -; v_call: TRBV28
cdr3_aa: CASSFSGRGYEQYF; cdr3_length: 14; d_call: TRBD2; v_call: TRBV7-2